This TCR beta chain appears in the sequencing data of a study of cytomegalovirus exposure and HLA in healthy donors (dated by TCRdb to about 2017). Notes on the research overall: According to an earlier analysis of around 600 of the donors, about 179 million T cells yielded over 100 million unique TCR beta sequences and approximately 300 Gb of sequence data. About 280 gigabases of sequencing data and around 80 million unique TCR sequences made up an early release that covered over 550 HLA-typed donors. Of the 300 to 500 genotyped donors, 75% to 85% were placed in the genetic ancestry cluster associated with self-reported Caucasian donors. The study aimed to test whether cataloging public T cell receptors could reveal signatures of past pathogen exposure. Using immunosequencing, the study profiled T cell repertoires from some 670 subjects and related those repertoires to cytomegalovirus serostatus. A separate validation cohort of roughly 130 different subjects was used in addition to the roughly 700-subject first cohort. To predict cytomegalovirus infection status, the study brought together high-throughput TCR immunosequencing, statistical association of individual TCRs with disease status, and machine learning. In a later analysis, previously published TCR beta repertoires from 666 donors were re-analyzed and high-resolution HLA genotyping was added so that TCR occurrence patterns could be studied. Rather than drawing on any new phenotypic data, the later analysis identified candidate immune exposures from TCR beta sequences and the way those sequences occurred across donors. In an earlier analysis of 587 of the donors, high-throughput TCR beta sequencing was used to judge whether each TCR beta V gene segment behaved as functional or pseudogenic. Donor age, sex, ethnicity and CMV serostatus were collected together with the repertoire data. A later genetic analysis took genome-wide SNP genotypes for about 65% of the roughly 670 donors and used that subset as a discovery cohort. All discovery cohort repertoires had been generated using a single sequencing platform. HLA typing covered class I and class II loci at four-digit resolution. Typing coverage varied by locus: about 629-640 donors for A, B, C, DRB1 and DQB1; more than 500 for DQA1; nearly 610 for DPA1; roughly 450 for DPB1. About five DR-DQ haplotypes were treated as single units for association and clustering because of strong linkage in the cohort. On average, around 240,000 unique TCR beta nucleotide sequences were sequenced per donor among several hundred genotyped donors of the cohort, with roughly 19% of those sequences being non-productive.

What the authors observed across the whole study: In a later analysis, most CMV-associated TCR beta chains were found to appear HLA-restricted, with HLA associations seemingly driven largely by CMV exposure. In a later genetic analysis, fewer N-insertions in productive TCRs were reported among donors in an Asian-associated ancestry cluster than the approximately 670-donor mean. Compared with equally common non-associated chains, HLA-associated TCR beta chains in a later analysis were more clonally expanded and had lower generation probabilities. A further reported finding was that TCR beta sequences accurately predicted the HLA-A and HLA-B alleles for most subjects in the first cohort. Immune exposure information for the cohort was limited to CMV serostatus. A total of roughly 160 TCR beta chains were listed by the study as associated with cytomegalovirus. It was suggested by the authors that the approach could potentially be generalized to other disease states and immunological phenotypes. Several of the top co-occurrence clusters appeared to be linked to parvovirus B19, influenza, CMV and Epstein-Barr virus, according to a later analysis. A group of highly shared sequence variants was considered likely to be a technical artifact of the sequencing pipeline. Some IMGT-functional V segments, including TRBV6-2 and TRBV6-3, could not be distinguished by the 87-base-pair reads and were therefore excluded. At a false discovery rate of 0.05, a later analysis linked approximately 18,000 TCR beta sequences to specific HLA alleles. Seventeen rarely observed V segments, including chromosome 9 orphons, were excluded from the earlier analysis of several hundred of the donors because counts were too low. In a later analysis, the rate of TCR association differed among HLA loci, with DRB1 alleles having the most associated TCRs and HLA-C alleles having the fewest. An association between a missense DCLRE1C variant and V-gene and J-gene trimming of TCR beta chains was found in a later genetic analysis and replicated in an independent cohort. Because some donors lacked HLA typing at each locus, the association tests relied only on the typed subset. Most TCR sequences were seen in very few donors, while some public TCRs were found in many individuals. Presence/absence analyses assumed roughly uniform sequencing depth across donors, an assumption that may not hold. In an earlier analysis of about 600 of the donors, most TCR beta V segments appeared in productive rearrangements about 87% or about 30% of the time, broadly matching IMGT annotations. When HLA alleles, especially DR and DQ, strongly co-occurred, TCR associations were difficult to assign to individual alleles. Linkage disequilibrium might explain the correlated functional status among segregating V segments, but an unknown experimental factor could not be excluded. In vitro tests confirmed that a few of the cytomegalovirus-associated TCR beta chains recognize cytomegalovirus antigens. The classifier was reported to diagnose cytomegalovirus status with high specificity and sensitivity in both the original cohort and the validation cohort. In this cohort, only TCR beta chains were sequenced, and detectable features were limited by the absence of alpha or paired-chain data.

Based on the germline V gene (reference sequence), the CDR1 and CDR2 sequences are SEHNR and FQNEAQ. The CDR3 measures 16 amino acids from cysteine to phenylalanine. Only the CDR3 DNA stays, 48 bases, in frame from base 1. V is clipped by 0 bases and J by 7 bases, and the sequence between their germline boundaries is 16 bases long. The cohort comprised approximately 700 healthy bone marrow donors. At the time of sampling, all cohort members were nominally healthy, though unrecorded immune exposures were likely present. The donor was CMV seronegative and belonged to the group of 352 seronegative cohort members. A peripheral blood sample was collected from each donor, and TCR beta sequencing was performed on peripheral blood mononuclear cells. The Qiagen DNeasy Blood Extraction Kit was used to extract genomic DNA from the blood cell samples. On this clone: The antigen it binds to is not known. One base away there is no much larger clone; base qualities are not given.

The library was produced with the immunoSEQ multiplex PCR assay. The multiplex PCR relied on a mix of 60 forward primers for TCR Vbeta segments and 13 reverse primers for TCR Jbeta segments. A multiplex PCR assay on genomic DNA amplified the CDR3 region of rearranged TCR beta genes. Amplified TCR beta libraries were sequenced as 87-base-pair reads on the Illumina HiSeq System. Per the authors' processing: In a later analysis, about 80 million unique TCR beta chains were counted across the 666 repertoires, and around 10 million of these chains were shared by at least two donors. To remove PCR and sequencing errors, raw reads were error-corrected and collapsed into unique sequences using a nearest-neighbor algorithm that merged closely related sequences. V, D and J gene segments were assigned by aligning CDR3 sequences to IMGT reference sequences. For a sequence to be retained, a match of at least six nucleotides to both a V gene segment and a J gene segment was required. A rearrangement was called productive if the CDR3 had no stop codons and remained in frame with V and J, and every other rearrangement was called non-productive. Following IMGT convention, CDR3 was defined as the stretch from the second conserved V-encoded cysteine to the conserved J-encoded phenylalanine. The earlier analysis of approximately 590 of the donors excluded any sequence lacking an unambiguous match to a single V gene segment. In an earlier analysis of 587 of the donors, a V segment was called functional when productive rearrangements were above 56.7%, and segregating when the standard deviation between donors exceeded 5%. A statistical classification framework was built for diagnosing cytomegalovirus status from the catalog of TCR beta chain sequences. In a later analysis, V and J genes were assigned by comparing TCR nucleotide sequences against IMGT/GENE-DB human TR gene sequences. Using the TCRdist pipeline, a later analysis assigned CDR3 sequences along with most-parsimonious VDJ recombination scenarios. In a later analysis, each TCR beta chain was defined by its CDR3 amino acid sequence together with its V-gene family, and reads lacking a unique V-gene family were excluded. A later analysis removed 500 to 650 highly shared, low-generation-probability nucleotide sequences to deal with suspected cross-contamination and a sequencing artifact. A later analysis calculated a clonal expansion index for each public chain from normalized within-repertoire ranks of inferred template counts. In a later analysis, generation probabilities were computed using a VDJ recombination model fitted to out-of-frame rearrangements, and the results were checked against IGoR. In a later analysis, hypergeometric tests were used to score TCR-TCR, TCR-HLA and TCR-CMV co-occurrence, with a repertoire-size bias correction applied to TCR pairs. To estimate false discovery rates, a later analysis permuted the HLA or CMV assignments 20 times. In a later analysis, co-occurring TCRs were grouped with DBSCAN, and TCRdist sequence similarity was added when clustering was performed within HLA-allele-positive subsets. For co-occurrence clustering, repertoires with fewer than 30,000 or more than 120,000 public chains were excluded, along with roughly 5 repertoires with anomalous nucleotide sharing. This is the immuneACCESS table as TCRdb keeps it, with only in-frame sequences that have V and J called. A part of the clones is gone; compared with another copy, unresolved V genes explain less than half, and the rest is unexplained. The D gene and trimming were derived from the DNA, and the V and J assignments and clone size from that table. The sample contains around 190,000 clones, roughly 90% of them found a single time. In total, the top ten clones hold roughly 0.34% of the sample.

The specimen was PBMCs. The receptor comes from a woman in her thirties in good health and CMV-seronegative. The receptor chain draws on TRBV7-9 and TRBJ2-1; possibly the D gene is TRBD1, per 6 matching bases. The CDR3 loop reads CASSLAGRGNANEQFF. In nucleotide form, the sequence is TGTGCCAGCAGCTTAGCTGGCAGGGGAAATGCAAATGAGCAGTTCTTC.